Below are 10 T cell receptor beta chains sequenced from a single sample in a study of cytotoxic CD8 clonotypes in ibrutinib-treated CLL. Clones were read by immunoSEQ multiplex PCR, and TCRdb kept only the in-frame ones, dropping some. The sample shows 250,000 to 350,000 clones, approximately 79% of them seen only once. The sequenced sample was PBMCs, obtained at disease progression, from a patient treated with ibrutinib. The receptors were sampled from a human donor with chronic lymphocytic leukemia.

This clone was seen a few times. The chain couples TRBV5-1 to TRBJ2-3; D unresolved. V shed 6 bases and J shed 6 bases, with 8 bases lying between them. Germline CDR1 and CDR2: SGHRS and YFSETQ. The CDR3 totals 11 residues. Here the CDR3 DNA reads TGCGCCAGCACTGATTACGATACGCAGTATTTT. Residues: CASTDYDTQYF.

About this clone: This may arise from a read error, as a much more abundant clone is one base away. This chain uses TRBV4-2 with TRBJ2-7; D unclear. The CDR3 runs to 11 residues. Trimming left V 6 bases short and J 2 bases short, with 5 bases between. Germline lookup yields CDR1 LGHNA and CDR2 YNFKEQ. The chain's CDR3 is CASSAAYEQYF. Written as DNA, the CDR3 is TGTGCCAGCAGTGCCGCCTACGAGCAGTACTTC.

The gene calls are TRBV5-1 and TRBJ2-5, with D possibly being TRBD2 (6 bases). The germline CDR1 and CDR2 sequences are SGHRS and YFSETQ. The CDR3 consists of 14 residues. V shed 3 bases and J shed 5 bases, with 14 bases lying between them. CDR3 DNA: TGCGCCAGCAGCTCCGGGGGACCGGGGGAGACCCAGTACTTC. Encoded protein: CASSSGGPGETQYF.

This clone was seen a single time. This chain connects TRBV7-2 to TRBJ2-7, with 7 positions matching TRBD1. Germline V gene sequence: CDR1 SGHTA, CDR2 FQGNSA. The ends lost 5 bases at V and 0 bases at J; junction bases unmatched: 7. CDR3 length: 15 residues. The CDR3 spells CASSQYRGDSYEQYF. CDR3 nucleotides: TGTGCCAGCAGCCAATACAGGGGCGACTCCTACGAGCAGTACTTC.

The chain carries TRBV6-5 and TRBJ2-7; 7 bases fit TRBD2. The junction had 5 bases not matched to a gene; V was cut back by 8 bases and J by 1 base. CDR3 length: 13 amino acids. Germline values: CDR1 MNHEY, CDR2 SVGAGI. Here the CDR3 reads CASGRGGSYEQYF. The CDR3 region has the DNA TGTGCCAGCGGGAGGGGAGGTTCCTACGAGCAGTACTTC.

This clone has a handful of counts. The rearrangement links TRBV7-9 to TRBJ1-2, with TRBD1 identical over 7 bases. V dropped 1 base and J dropped 0; count of bases not matched to a gene: 8. Germline V gene data show CDR1 as SEHNR and CDR2 as FQNEAQ (reference sequence). CDR3 length: 17 residues. The CDR3 bases are TGTGCCAGCAGCTTAGATAGGGGGCTAAACTCTAACTATGGCTACACCTTC. This translates into CASSLDRGLNSNYGYTF. Variable domain in full (rest from reference TRBV7-9 and TRBJ1-2): DTGVSQNPRHKITKRGQNVTFRCDPISEHNRLYWYRQTLGQGPEFLTYFQNEAQLEKSRLLSDRFSAERPKGSFSTLEIQRTEQGDSAMYLCASSLDRGLNSNYGYTFGSGTRLTVV.

The chain couples TRBV4-1 to TRBJ2-1; D is undetermined. Deletions cut 0 bases from V and 6 bases from J, with 12 bases between. The germline gives CDR1 MGHRA, CDR2 YSYEKL. The CDR3 extends over 15 amino acids. CDR3 sequence: CASSQERGTSNEQFF. CDR3 in DNA: TGCGCCAGCAGCCAAGAACGCGGAACCAGCAATGAGCAGTTCTTC.

V is TRBV5-6 and J is TRBJ2-7; possible D gene TRBD1, 6 bases. The germline V gene has CDR1 SGHDT and CDR2 YYEEEE. V gave up 6 bases and J gave up 2 bases, with 12 bases separating them. This CDR3 has 13 amino acids. The CDR3 here is CASNGRTAYEQYF. The CDR3 DNA sequence: TGTGCCAGCAATGGACGGACAGCCTACGAGCAGTACTTC.

This clone has just one count. The CDR3 region has the DNA TGTGCCAGCAGCGAGGGGCGCGGGGGGACGCAGTATTTT. This sequence encodes CASSEGRGGTQYF. The gene calls are TRBV7-9 and TRBJ2-3; TRBD2 matches 8 bases. The germline CDR1 and CDR2 sequences are SEHNR and FQNEAQ (reference sequence). V gave up 5 bases and J gave up 9 bases; unmatched junction bases: 7. This CDR3 has 13 residues.

Only a few counts were recorded for this clone. The rearrangement joins TRBV29-1 to TRBJ1-2; D gene unclear. The V gene's germline CDR1 is SQVTM and CDR2 ANQGSEA. There are 12 residues in the CDR3. V lost 6 bases and J lost 6, with 14 bases in between. In DNA form, the CDR3 reads TGCAGCGTGTGGCCCGGCAGGAATGGCTACACCTTC. Encoded protein: CSVWPGRNGYTF.